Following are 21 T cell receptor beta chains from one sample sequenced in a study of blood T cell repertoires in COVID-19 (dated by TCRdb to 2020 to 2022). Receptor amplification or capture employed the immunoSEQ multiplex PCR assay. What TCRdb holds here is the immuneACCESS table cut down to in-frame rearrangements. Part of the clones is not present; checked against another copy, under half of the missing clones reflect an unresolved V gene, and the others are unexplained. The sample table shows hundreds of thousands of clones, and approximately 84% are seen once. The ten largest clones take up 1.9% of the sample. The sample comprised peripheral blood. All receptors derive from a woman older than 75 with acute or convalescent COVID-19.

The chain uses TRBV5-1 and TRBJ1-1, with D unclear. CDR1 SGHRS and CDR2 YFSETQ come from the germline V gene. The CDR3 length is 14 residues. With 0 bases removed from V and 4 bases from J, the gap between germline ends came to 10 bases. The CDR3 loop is CASSLVGGSTEAFF. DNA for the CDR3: TGCGCCAGCAGCTTGGTGGGAGGGAGCACTGAAGCTTTCTTT.

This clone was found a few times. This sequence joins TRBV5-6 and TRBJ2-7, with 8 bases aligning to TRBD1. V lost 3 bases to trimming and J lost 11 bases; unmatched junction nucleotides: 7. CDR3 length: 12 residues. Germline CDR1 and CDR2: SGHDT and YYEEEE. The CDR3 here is CASSYDRGRKYF. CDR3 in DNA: TGTGCCAGCAGCTATGACAGGGGTCGCAAGTACTTC.

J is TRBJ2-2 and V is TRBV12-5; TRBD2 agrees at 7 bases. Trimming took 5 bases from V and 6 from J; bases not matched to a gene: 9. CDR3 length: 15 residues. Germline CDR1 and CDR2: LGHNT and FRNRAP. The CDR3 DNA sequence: TGTGCTAGTGGTCCGAGCGGGGCGGTACCCGGGGAGCTGTTTTTT. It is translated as CASGPSGAVPGELFF.

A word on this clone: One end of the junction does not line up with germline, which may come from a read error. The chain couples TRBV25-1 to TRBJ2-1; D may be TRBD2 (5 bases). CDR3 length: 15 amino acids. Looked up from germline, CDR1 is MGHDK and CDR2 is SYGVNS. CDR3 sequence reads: CASRDPGLGSNEQFF. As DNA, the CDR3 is TGTGCCAGCCGTGATCCGGGGTTGGGCAGCAATGAGCAGTTCTTC.

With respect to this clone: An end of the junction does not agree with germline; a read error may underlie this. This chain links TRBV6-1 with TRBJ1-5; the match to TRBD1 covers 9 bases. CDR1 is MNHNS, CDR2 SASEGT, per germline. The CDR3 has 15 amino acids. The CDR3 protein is CASSEGTGFNQPQHF. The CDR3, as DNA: TGTGCCAGCAGCGAAGGGACAGGGTTCAATCAGCCCCAGCATTTT.

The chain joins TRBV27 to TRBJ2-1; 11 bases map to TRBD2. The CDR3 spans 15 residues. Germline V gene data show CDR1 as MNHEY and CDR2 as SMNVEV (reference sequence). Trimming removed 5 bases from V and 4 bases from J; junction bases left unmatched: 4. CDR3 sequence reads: CASSALAGAYNEQFF. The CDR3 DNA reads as TGTGCCAGCAGTGCACTAGCGGGGGCTTACAATGAGCAGTTCTTC.

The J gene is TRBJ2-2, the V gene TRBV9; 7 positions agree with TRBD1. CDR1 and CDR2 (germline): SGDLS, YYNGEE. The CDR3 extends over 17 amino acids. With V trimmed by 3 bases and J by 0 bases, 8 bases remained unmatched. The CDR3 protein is CASSALPGTANTGELFF. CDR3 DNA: TGTGCCAGCAGCGCACTTCCCGGGACAGCGAACACCGGGGAGCTGTTTTTT.

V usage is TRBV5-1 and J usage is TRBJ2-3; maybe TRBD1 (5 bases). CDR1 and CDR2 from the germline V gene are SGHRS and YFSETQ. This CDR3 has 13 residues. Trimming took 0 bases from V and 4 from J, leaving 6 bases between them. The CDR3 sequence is CASSLVGADTQYF. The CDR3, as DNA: TGCGCCAGCAGCTTGGTAGGGGCAGATACGCAGTATTTT.

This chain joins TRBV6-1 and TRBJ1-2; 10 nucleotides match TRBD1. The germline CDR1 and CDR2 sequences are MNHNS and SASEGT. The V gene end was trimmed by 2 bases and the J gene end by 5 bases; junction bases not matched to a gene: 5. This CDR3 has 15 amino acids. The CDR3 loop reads CASSEFWTGGYGYTF. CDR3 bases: TGTGCCAGCAGTGAATTTTGGACAGGGGGTTATGGCTACACCTTC.

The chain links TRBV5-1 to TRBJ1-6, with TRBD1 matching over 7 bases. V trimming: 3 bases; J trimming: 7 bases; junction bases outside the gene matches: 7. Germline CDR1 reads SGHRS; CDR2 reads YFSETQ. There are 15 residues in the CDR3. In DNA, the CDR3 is TGCGCCAGCAGCTGGGGACAGCACGAGAATTCACCCCTCCACTTT. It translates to CASSWGQHENSPLHF. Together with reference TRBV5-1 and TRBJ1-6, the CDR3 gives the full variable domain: KAGVTQTPRYLIKTRGQQVTLSCSPISGHRSVSWYQQTPGQGLQFLFEYFSETQRNKGNFPGRFSGRQFSNSRSEMNVSTLELGDSALYLCASSWGQHENSPLHFGNGTRLTVT.

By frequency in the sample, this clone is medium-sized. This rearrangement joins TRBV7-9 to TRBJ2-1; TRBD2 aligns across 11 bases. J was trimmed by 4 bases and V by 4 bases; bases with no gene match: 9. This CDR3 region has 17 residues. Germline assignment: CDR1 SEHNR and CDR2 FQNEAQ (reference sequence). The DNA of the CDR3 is TGTGCCAGCAGCTCGGCGCGGCTAGCGGGAGGTTACAATGAGCAGTTCTTC. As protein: CASSSARLAGGYNEQFF.

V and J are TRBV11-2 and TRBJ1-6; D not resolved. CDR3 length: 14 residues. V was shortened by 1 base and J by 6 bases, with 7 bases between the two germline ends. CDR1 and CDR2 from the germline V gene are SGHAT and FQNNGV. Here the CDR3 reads CASSLAGVNSPLHF. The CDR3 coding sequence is TGTGCCAGCAGCTTAGCCGGGGTTAATTCACCCCTCCACTTT.

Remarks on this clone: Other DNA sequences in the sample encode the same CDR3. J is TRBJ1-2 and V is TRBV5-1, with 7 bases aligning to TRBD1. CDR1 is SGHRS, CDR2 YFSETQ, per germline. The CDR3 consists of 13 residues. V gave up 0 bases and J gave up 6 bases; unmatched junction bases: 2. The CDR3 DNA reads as TGCGCCAGCAGCTTGGGGCAGGGGGATGGCTACACCTTC. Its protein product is CASSLGQGDGYTF.

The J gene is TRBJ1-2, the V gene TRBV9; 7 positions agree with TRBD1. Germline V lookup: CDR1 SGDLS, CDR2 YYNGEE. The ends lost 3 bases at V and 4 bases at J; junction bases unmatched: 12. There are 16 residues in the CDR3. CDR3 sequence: CASSDKRGGGGYGYTF. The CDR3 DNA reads TGTGCCAGCAGCGATAAGAGAGGGGGCGGCGGCTATGGCTACACCTTC.

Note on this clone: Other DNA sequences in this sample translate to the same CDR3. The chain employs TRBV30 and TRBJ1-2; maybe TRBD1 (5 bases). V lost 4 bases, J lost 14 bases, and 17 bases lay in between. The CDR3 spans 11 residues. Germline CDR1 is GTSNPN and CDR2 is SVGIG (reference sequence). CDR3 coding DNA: TGTGCCTGGACAGGGCAGGGCGTGAGGACCTTC. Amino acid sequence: CAWTGQGVRTF.

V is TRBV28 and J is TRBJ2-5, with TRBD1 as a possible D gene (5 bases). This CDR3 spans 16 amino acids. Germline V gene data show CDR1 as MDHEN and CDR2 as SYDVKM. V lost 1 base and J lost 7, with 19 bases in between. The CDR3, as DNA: TGTGCCAGCAGTTTATTAGCCGGACACGGCCCGTGGACCCAGTACTTC. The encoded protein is CASSLLAGHGPWTQYF.

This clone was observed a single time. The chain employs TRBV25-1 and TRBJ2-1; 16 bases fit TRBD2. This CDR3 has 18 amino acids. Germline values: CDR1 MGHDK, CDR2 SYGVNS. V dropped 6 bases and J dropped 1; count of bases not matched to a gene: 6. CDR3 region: CASSPGLAGGRSYNEQFF. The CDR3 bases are TGTGCCAGCAGCCCGGGACTAGCGGGGGGGCGTTCCTACAATGAGCAGTTCTTC.

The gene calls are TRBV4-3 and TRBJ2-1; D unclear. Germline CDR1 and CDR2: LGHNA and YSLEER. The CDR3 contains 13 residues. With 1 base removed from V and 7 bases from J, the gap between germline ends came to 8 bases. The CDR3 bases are TGCGCCAGCAGCCAAGGCAGATTAAATGAGCAGTTCTTC. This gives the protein CASSQGRLNEQFF.

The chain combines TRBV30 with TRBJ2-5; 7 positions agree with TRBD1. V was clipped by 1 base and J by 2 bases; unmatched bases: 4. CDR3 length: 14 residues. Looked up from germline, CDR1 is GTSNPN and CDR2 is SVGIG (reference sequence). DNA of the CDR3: TGTGCCTGGAGTGGAGACAGGGATCAAGAGACCCAGTACTTC. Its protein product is CAWSGDRDQETQYF.

The CDR3 is CASSAGGVAGNEQFF. CDR3 nucleotides: TGTGCCAGCAGCGCGGGGGGTGTAGCGGGTAATGAGCAGTTCTTC. The J gene is TRBJ2-1, the V gene TRBV7-2; 8 bases are shared with TRBD2. The CDR3 consists of 15 residues. The V gene end was trimmed by 5 bases and the J gene end by 7 bases; junction bases not matched to a gene: 10. Germline CDR1 SGHTA, CDR2 FQGNSA.

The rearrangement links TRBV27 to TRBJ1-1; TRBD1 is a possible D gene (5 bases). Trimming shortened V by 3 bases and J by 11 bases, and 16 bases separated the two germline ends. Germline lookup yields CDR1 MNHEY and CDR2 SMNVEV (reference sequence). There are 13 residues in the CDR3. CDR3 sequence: CASSLEGAHRAFF. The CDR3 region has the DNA TGTGCCAGCAGTTTGGAAGGGGCCCATCGGGCTTTCTTT.